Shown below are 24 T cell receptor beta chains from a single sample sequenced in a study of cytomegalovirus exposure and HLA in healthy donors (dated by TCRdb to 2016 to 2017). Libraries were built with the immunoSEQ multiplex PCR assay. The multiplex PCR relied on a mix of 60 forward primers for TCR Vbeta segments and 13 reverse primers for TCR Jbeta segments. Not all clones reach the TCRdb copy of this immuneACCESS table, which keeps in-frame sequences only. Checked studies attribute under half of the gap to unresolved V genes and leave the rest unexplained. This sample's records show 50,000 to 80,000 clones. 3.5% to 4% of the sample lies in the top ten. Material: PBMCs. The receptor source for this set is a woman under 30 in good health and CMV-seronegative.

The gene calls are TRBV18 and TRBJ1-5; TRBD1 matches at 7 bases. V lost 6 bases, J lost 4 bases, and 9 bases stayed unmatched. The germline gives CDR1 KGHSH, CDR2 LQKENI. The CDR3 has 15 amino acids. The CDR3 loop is CASSLGQARNQPQHF. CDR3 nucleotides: TGTGCCAGCTCGCTTGGACAGGCCCGTAATCAGCCCCAGCATTTT.

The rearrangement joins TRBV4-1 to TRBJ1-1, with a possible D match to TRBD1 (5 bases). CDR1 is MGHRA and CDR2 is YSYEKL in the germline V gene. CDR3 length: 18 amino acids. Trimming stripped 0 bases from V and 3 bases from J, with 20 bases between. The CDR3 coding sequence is TGCGCCAGCAGCCAAGATATCGGGGGGAAATGGGGGTACACTGAAGCTTTCTTT. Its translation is CASSQDIGGKWGYTEAFF.

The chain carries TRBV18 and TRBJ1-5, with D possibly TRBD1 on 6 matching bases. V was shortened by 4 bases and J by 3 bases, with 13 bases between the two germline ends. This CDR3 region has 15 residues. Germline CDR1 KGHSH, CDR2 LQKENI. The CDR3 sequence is CASSRDTSLNQPQHF. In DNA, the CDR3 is TGTGCCAGCTCACGGGACACCTCCCTCAATCAGCCCCAGCATTTT.

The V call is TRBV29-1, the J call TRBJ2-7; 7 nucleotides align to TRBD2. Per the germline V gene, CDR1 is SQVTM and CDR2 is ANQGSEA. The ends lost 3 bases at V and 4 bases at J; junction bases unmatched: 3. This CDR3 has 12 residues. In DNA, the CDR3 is TGCAGCGTTGATCCGGGGGGTTACGAGCAGTACTTC. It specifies CSVDPGGYEQYF.

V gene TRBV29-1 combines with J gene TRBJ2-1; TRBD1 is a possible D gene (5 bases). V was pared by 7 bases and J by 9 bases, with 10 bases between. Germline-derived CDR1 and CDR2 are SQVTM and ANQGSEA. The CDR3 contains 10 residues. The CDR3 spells CSAVQGEQFF. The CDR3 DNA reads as TGCAGCGCTGTGCAGGGTGAGCAGTTCTTC.

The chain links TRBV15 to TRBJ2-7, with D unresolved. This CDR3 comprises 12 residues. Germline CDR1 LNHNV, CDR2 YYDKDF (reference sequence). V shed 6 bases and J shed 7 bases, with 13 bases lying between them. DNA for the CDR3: TGTGCCACCAGAACCGAGGTCGGGGAGCAGTACTTC. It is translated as CATRTEVGEQYF.

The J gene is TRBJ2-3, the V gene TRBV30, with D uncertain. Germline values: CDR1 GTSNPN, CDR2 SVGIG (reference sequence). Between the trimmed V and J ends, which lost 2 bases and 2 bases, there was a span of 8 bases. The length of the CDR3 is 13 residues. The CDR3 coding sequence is TGTGCCTGGAGTTCGGTCAACACAGATACGCAGTATTTT. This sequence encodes CAWSSVNTDTQYF.

The CDR3 region is CSVGQEINSPLHF. The CDR3 bases are TGCAGCGTTGGACAGGAGATCAATTCACCCCTCCACTTT. V usage is TRBV29-1 and J usage is TRBJ1-6, with D tentatively TRBD1 (6 bases). This CDR3 is built from 13 residues. The V and J ends lost 4 bases and 7 bases respectively, with 11 bases between them. CDR1 and CDR2 (germline): SQVTM, ANQGSEA. Full variable domain (remainder filled in from reference TRBV29-1 and TRBJ1-6): SAVISQKPSRDICQRGTSLTIQCQVDSQVTMMFWYRQQPGQSLTLIATANQGSEATYESGFVIDKFPISRPNLTFSTLTVSNMSPEDSSIYLCSVGQEINSPLHFGNGTRLTVT.

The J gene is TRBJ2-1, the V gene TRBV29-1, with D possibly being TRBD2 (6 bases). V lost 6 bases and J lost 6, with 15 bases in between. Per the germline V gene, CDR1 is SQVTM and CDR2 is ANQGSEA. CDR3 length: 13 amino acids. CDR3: CSVGGAGSNEQFF. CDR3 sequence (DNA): TGCAGCGTGGGGGGTGCAGGGAGCAATGAGCAGTTCTTC.

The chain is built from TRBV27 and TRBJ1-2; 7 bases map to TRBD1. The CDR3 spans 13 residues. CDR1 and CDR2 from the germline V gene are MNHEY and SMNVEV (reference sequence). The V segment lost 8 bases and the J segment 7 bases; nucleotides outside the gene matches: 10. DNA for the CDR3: TGTGCCAGCCGGACAGGTTTGTTGGGTGGCTACACCTTC. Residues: CASRTGLLGGYTF.

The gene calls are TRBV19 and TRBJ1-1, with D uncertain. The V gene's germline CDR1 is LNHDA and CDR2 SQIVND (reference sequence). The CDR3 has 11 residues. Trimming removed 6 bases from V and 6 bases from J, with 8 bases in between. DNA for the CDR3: TGTGCCAGTAGCCTGGGCCCTGAAGCTTTCTTT. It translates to CASSLGPEAFF.

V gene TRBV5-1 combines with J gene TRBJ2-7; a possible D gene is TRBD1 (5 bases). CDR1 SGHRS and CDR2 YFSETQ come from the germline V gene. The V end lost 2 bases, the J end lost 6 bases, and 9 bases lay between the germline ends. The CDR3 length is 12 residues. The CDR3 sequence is CASSFSRGEQYF. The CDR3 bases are TGCGCCAGCAGCTTTTCTAGGGGCGAGCAGTACTTC.

The CDR3 is CATAGTNSYEQYF. As DNA, the CDR3 is TGTGCCACCGCCGGGACAAACTCCTACGAGCAGTACTTC. V and J are TRBV6-1 and TRBJ2-7; D might be TRBD1 (6 bases). The CDR3 is 13 residues long. With 10 bases removed from V and 0 bases from J, the gap between germline ends came to 13 bases. CDR1 and CDR2 from the germline V gene are MNHNS and SASEGT.

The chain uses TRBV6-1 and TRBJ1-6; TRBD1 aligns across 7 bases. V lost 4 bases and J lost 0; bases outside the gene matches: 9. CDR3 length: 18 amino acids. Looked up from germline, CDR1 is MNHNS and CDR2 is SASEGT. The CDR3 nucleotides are TGTGCCAGCAGTGGGACTTCGGACAGGAGCTCCTATAATTCACCCCTCCACTTT. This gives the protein CASSGTSDRSSYNSPLHF.

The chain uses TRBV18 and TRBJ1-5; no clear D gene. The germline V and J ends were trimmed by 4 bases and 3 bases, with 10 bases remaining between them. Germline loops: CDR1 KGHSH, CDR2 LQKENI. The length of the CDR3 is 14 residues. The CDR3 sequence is CASSRADANQPQHF. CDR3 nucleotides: TGTGCCAGCTCACGGGCAGATGCCAATCAGCCCCAGCATTTT.

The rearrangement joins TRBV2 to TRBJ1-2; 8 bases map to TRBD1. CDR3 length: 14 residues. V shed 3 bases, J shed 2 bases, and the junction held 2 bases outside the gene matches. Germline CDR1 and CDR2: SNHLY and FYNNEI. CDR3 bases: TGTGCCAGCAGTGAGTCAGGGGGCAACTATGGCTACACCTTC. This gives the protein CASSESGGNYGYTF.

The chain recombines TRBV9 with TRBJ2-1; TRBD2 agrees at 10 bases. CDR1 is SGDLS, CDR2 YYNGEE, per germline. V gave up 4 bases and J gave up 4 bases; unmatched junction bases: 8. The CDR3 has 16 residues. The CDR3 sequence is CASSFRTSGRYNEQFF. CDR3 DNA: TGTGCCAGCAGCTTCCGGACTAGCGGTCGATACAATGAGCAGTTCTTC.

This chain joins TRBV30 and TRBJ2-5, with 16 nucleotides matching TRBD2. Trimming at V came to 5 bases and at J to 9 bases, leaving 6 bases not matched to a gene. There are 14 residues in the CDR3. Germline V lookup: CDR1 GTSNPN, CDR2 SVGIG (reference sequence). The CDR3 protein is CAWGPGLAGGPQYF. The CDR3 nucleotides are TGTGCCTGGGGGCCGGGACTAGCGGGGGGGCCCCAGTACTTC.

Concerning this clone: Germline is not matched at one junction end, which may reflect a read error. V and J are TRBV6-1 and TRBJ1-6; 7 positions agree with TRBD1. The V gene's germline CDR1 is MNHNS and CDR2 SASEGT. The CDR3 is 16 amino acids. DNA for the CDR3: TGTGCCAGCAGTGCGGGAGGGGGCAGGGATCGTTCACCCCTACACTTT. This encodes CASSAGGGRDRSPLHF.

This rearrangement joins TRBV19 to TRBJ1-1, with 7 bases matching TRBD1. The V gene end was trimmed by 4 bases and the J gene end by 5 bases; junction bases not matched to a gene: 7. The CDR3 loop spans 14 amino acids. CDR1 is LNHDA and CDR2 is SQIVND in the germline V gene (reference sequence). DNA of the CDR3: TGTGCCAGTAGTAAGAACAGGGGTACGACTGAAGCTTTCTTT. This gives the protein CASSKNRGTTEAFF.

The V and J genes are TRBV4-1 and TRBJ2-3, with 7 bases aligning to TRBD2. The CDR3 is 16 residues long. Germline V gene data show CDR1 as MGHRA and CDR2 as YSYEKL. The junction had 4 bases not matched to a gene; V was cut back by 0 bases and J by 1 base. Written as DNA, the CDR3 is TGCGCCAGCAGCCAAGAGCCCAGCGGGGGCACAGATACGCAGTATTTT. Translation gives CASSQEPSGGTDTQYF.

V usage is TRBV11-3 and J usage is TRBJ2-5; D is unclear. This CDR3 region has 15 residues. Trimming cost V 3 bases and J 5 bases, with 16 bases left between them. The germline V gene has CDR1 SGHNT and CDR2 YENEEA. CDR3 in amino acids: CASSFKQALLETQYF. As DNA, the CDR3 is TGTGCCAGCAGCTTCAAGCAGGCCCTACTTGAGACCCAGTACTTC.

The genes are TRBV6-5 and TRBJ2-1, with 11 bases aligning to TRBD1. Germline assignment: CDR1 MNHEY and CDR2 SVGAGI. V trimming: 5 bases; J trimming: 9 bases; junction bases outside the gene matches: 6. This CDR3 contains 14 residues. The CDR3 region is CASSLGTGGGEQFF. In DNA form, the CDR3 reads TGTGCCAGCAGTCTCGGGACAGGGGGAGGTGAGCAGTTCTTC.

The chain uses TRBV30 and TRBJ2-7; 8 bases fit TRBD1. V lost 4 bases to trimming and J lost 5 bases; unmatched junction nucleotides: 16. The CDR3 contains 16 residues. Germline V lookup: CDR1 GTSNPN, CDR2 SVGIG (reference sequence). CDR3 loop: CAWTDRGMGLGNEQYF. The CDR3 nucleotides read TGTGCCTGGACAGACAGGGGAATGGGATTGGGGAACGAGCAGTACTTC.